Listed below are T cell receptor beta chains from one sample, sequenced in a study of human T cells and chemical hapten exposure. TCRdb reanalysed the RACE reads using MiXCR and keeps one entry per CDR3 protein. The sample consists of 350,000 to 400,000 distinct CDR3 sequences, 5.1% of them appearing once. Sequenced material: whole blood, taken in connection with sensitization to the hapten diphenylcyclopropenone (DPC). The origin of the receptors is a woman in her forties or fifties with alopecia areata. Some clones in this sample may be carry-over from other donors' samples. Each CDR3 is given with its conserved first and last residue. The order of the fields is CDR3 DNA, CDR3 protein, J gene, V gene, D gene, clone size. A D gene is named only where the DNA matches it firmly. Clone size is given for some rows only: seen once, a few or many times, or a class if the clone is expanded.

CDR3nt: TGTGCCAGCAGTTACTGGCGCGGGGGTTCCTACGAGCAGTACTTC
CDR3aa: CASSYWRGGSYEQYF
j_gene: TRBJ2-7
v_gene: TRBV6-8
d_gene: TRBD2
abundance: few

CDR3nt: TGTGCCAGCAGACCCGACAACACCAGGGAGCTGTTTTTT
CDR3aa: CASRPDNTRELFF
j_gene: TRBJ2-2
v_gene: TRBV6-2/TRBV6-3
d_gene: .
abundance: .

CDR3nt: TGTGCCAGCACTTGGGGTGCTAGGGGCAATGAAGCTTTCTTT
CDR3aa: CASTWGARGNEAFF
j_gene: TRBJ1-1
v_gene: TRBV6-2/TRBV6-3
d_gene: .
abundance: few

CDR3nt: TGCAGCGTGTTCCGGGTCAATGAGCAGTTCTTC
CDR3aa: CSVFRVNEQFF
j_gene: TRBJ2-1
v_gene: TRBV29-1
d_gene: .
abundance: .

CDR3nt: TGCAGTGCTAGAGCGGGACTAGCGGGAGGATCTTGGGGCACAGATACGCAGTATTTT
CDR3aa: CSARAGLAGGSWGTDTQYF
j_gene: TRBJ2-3
v_gene: TRBV20-1
d_gene: TRBD2
abundance: .

CDR3nt: TGTGCCAGCAGCATGGGGAGGGGTCCAAACACTGAAGCTTTCTTT
CDR3aa: CASSMGRGPNTEAFF
j_gene: TRBJ1-1
v_gene: TRBV5-6
d_gene: .
abundance: many

CDR3nt: TGCGCCAGCAGCCAAGAGGTGACGGTGAACACTGAAGCTTTCTTT
CDR3aa: CASSQEVTVNTEAFF
j_gene: TRBJ1-1
v_gene: TRBV4-1
d_gene: .
abundance: many

CDR3nt: TGCGCCAGCAGCTTGGACTTGGGACTAGCCACCGGGGAGCTGTTTTTT
CDR3aa: CASSLDLGLATGELFF
j_gene: TRBJ2-2
v_gene: TRBV5-1
d_gene: TRBD2
abundance: many

CDR3nt: TGTGCCAGCAGCGTAGACGGCGGGGCCTACAATGAGCAGTTCTTC
CDR3aa: CASSVDGGAYNEQFF
j_gene: TRBJ2-1
v_gene: TRBV9
d_gene: .
abundance: many

CDR3nt: TGTGCCAGCACCAAAGGAGGGAATGAGCAGTTCTTC
CDR3aa: CASTKGGNEQFF
j_gene: TRBJ2-1
v_gene: TRBV12-3/TRBV12-4
d_gene: .
abundance: many

CDR3nt: TGTGCCAGCAGTTTCGGGGGCAGCAACAATCAGCCCCAGCATTTT
CDR3aa: CASSFGGSNNQPQHF
j_gene: TRBJ1-5
v_gene: TRBV12-3/TRBV12-4
d_gene: .
abundance: .

CDR3nt: TGCAGCGTTGAAGATGGGACAGGGGTCGCGAAGTACGAGCAGTACTTC
CDR3aa: CSVEDGTGVAKYEQYF
j_gene: TRBJ2-7
v_gene: TRBV29-1
d_gene: TRBD1
abundance: many

CDR3nt: TGTGCCAGCAGTCCGGGAAGACAGCGTTTATTCACTGAAGCTTTCTTT
CDR3aa: CASSPGRQRLFTEAFF
j_gene: TRBJ1-1
v_gene: TRBV2
d_gene: .
abundance: few

CDR3nt: TGTGCCAGCAGCTTTCGGGCAGAAGTCGAAGCTTTCTTT
CDR3aa: CASSFRAEVEAFF
j_gene: TRBJ1-1
v_gene: TRBV7-2
d_gene: .
abundance: few

CDR3nt: TGCAGTGCTAGAGATGGACTAGCAGTGGCAGAGACCCAGTACTTC
CDR3aa: CSARDGLAVAETQYF
j_gene: TRBJ2-5
v_gene: TRBV20-1
d_gene: TRBD2
abundance: few

CDR3nt: TGTGCCAGCAGCTTAGGAGGCAGGGGGCTATCCGTCTATGGCTACACCTTC
CDR3aa: CASSLGGRGLSVYGYTF
j_gene: TRBJ1-2
v_gene: TRBV7-2
d_gene: TRBD1
abundance: few

CDR3nt: TGTGCCAGCAGTCTCAGCGGTCTGAGGAACATTCAGTACTTC
CDR3aa: CASSLSGLRNIQYF
j_gene: TRBJ2-4
v_gene: TRBV6-5
d_gene: .
abundance: many